The 5 T cell receptor beta chains reported below all come from one sample, sequenced in a study of CD8 T cells in ankylosing spondylitis. Study results and limitations: Apparently characteristic of ankylosing spondylitis blood was a TCR beta motif (fewer than ten highly homologous variants).

A single record per CDR3 protein comes from TCRdb applying MiXCR to the 5' RACE reads. The repertoire holds some 840,000 distinct CDR3 sequences, with over 9.5% as singletons. The antigens for these receptors are not known. Specimen: blood, either unsorted or a sorted T cell fraction (not recorded which). Receptors originate from a male donor with ankylosing spondylitis.

The V gene is TRBV2, the J gene TRBJ1-4; D unresolved. The germline CDR1 and CDR2 sequences are SNHLY and FYNNEI. The V end was cut by 5 bases, the J end by 3 bases, with 13 bases between. This CDR3 is 15 amino acids long. The CDR3 nucleotides are TGTGCCAGCAGTTTCCTCGGGGAGGCTAATGAAAAACTGTTTTTT. Translating it yields CASSFLGEANEKLFF.

This clonotype was observed at least ten times. The chain carries TRBV5-1 and TRBJ2-5, with 8 bases fitting TRBD1. Germline V CDR1 and CDR2: SGHRS, YFSETQ. Germline trimming cut 4 bases from V and 7 bases from J; bases unmatched to any gene: 6. The CDR3 spans 13 residues. In DNA, the CDR3 is TGCGCCAGCAGCAAAGGACAGGGCGGGACCCAGTACTTC. Encoded protein: CASSKGQGGTQYF.

J is TRBJ2-7 and V is TRBV20-1; D is perhaps TRBD1 (6 bases). Trimming removed 4 bases at V and 1 base at J, with 20 bases between. The CDR3 length is 16 residues. Germline-derived CDR1 and CDR2 are DFQATT and SNEGSKA (reference sequence). CDR3 nucleotides: TGCAGTGCTACGCACCTTACCAACAGGGTGTCCTACGAGCAGTACTTC. This sequence encodes CSATHLTNRVSYEQYF.

This clonotype was detected only a few times. The chain uses TRBV6-2 or TRBV6-3 and TRBJ2-2; TRBD2 agrees at 7 bases. V shed 6 bases, J shed 4 bases, and the junction held 11 bases outside the gene matches. The CDR3 totals 16 residues. Germline loops: CDR1 MNHEY, CDR2 SVGEGT. DNA for the CDR3: TGTGCCAGCAGCCACTTGCGGGGGAAGAGCACCGGGGAGCTGTTTTTT. Its translation is CASSHLRGKSTGELFF.

V is TRBV27 and J is TRBJ2-7; a possible D gene is TRBD2 (7 bases). V gave up 2 bases and J gave up 5 bases, with 13 bases separating them. The germline CDR1 and CDR2 sequences are MNHEY and SMNVEV (reference sequence). This CDR3 region has 14 residues. The CDR3 DNA follows: TGTGCCAGCAGTTTACTGCCGGGGGGCAACGAGCAGTACTTC. Translating gives CASSLLPGGNEQYF.